Shown below are 32 T cell receptor beta chains from a single sample sequenced in a study of preoperative IRX-2 immunotherapy in early breast cancer. As for treatment: preoperative locoregional IRX-2 cytokine immunotherapy. Data came from immunoSEQ multiplex PCR; TCRdb stores just in-frame clones and leaves some out. The sample contains roughly 27,000 clones, around 72% of which appear only once. Source: lymph node tissue, taken after IRX-2 immunotherapy. These receptors came from a human donor with breast cancer.

The chain uses TRBV5-1 and TRBJ2-1; D possibly matches TRBD1 or TRBD2 (5 bases each). The length of the CDR3 is 14 residues. Trimming pared 4 bases from V and 2 bases from J, leaving 10 bases between. Per the germline V gene, CDR1 is SGHRS and CDR2 is YFSETQ. CDR3 bases: TGCGCCAGCAGCAGGGACGGCACCTACAATGAGCAGTTCTTC. This codes for CASSRDGTYNEQFF.

The chain recombines TRBV11-3 with TRBJ1-1; tentative D call: TRBD1 (6 bases). The V and J ends lost 8 bases and 2 bases respectively, with 24 bases between them. The germline gives CDR1 SGHNT, CDR2 YENEEA. The CDR3 length is 17 residues. CDR3 nucleotide sequence: TGTGCCAGCCCGGCCAGGGGCGTTAGAGGGCTAAACACTGAAGCTTTCTTT. Translated: CASPARGVRGLNTEAFF.

This chain joins TRBV29-1 and TRBJ2-1; 7 bases are a match to TRBD2. This CDR3 contains 14 residues. Per germline, CDR1 SQVTM and CDR2 ANQGSEA. V lost 4 bases, J lost 2 bases, and 5 bases stayed unmatched. CDR3 in DNA: TGCAGCGTTGGATGGGCGGGAGCCTACAATGAGCAGTTCTTC. Residues: CSVGWAGAYNEQFF.

This chain links TRBV10-2 with TRBJ2-2; no firm D call. CDR1 and CDR2 (germline): WSHSY, SAAADI. The length of the CDR3 is 14 residues. V was clipped by 3 bases and J by 1 base, with 6 bases between them. The CDR3 coding sequence is TGCGCCAGCAGTGACGCAGGGAACACCGGGGAGCTGTTTTTT. Its translation is CASSDAGNTGELFF.

J is TRBJ1-1 and V is TRBV6-8; unclear D gene. Trimming removed 5 bases from V and 5 bases from J, with 21 bases in between. The germline V gene has CDR1 MNHGY and CDR2 SAAAGT. The CDR3 has 16 residues. Here the CDR3 reads CASSPPSVRGRTEAFF. CDR3 in DNA: TGTGCCAGCAGTCCACCGAGTGTTCGGGGTAGAACTGAAGCTTTCTTT.

The rearrangement links TRBV23-1 to TRBJ2-7; 12 nucleotides agree with TRBD1. TRBV23-1 has ORF status, its function being uncertain. This CDR3 has 16 amino acids. The V gene end was trimmed by 6 bases and the J gene end by 0 bases; junction bases not matched to a gene: 6. CDR3 sequence reads: CASSQEGQGASYEQYF. For the CDR3, the DNA is TGCGCCAGCAGCCAAGAGGGACAGGGGGCCTCCTACGAGCAGTACTTC.

The chain employs TRBV6-8 and TRBJ2-3; D gene uncertain. The CDR3 has 14 residues. The germline CDR1 and CDR2 sequences are MNHGY and SAAAGT. V was trimmed by 7 bases and J by 2 bases, leaving 13 bases between them. CDR3 protein: CASKNRILTDTQYF. The CDR3 bases are TGTGCCAGCAAAAATAGAATCCTCACAGATACGCAGTATTTT.

The rearrangement joins TRBV6-8 to TRBJ2-3; D ambiguous. CDR1 MNHGY and CDR2 SAAAGT come from the germline V gene. This CDR3 has 14 residues. V lost 4 bases and J 0 bases, leaving 8 bases between the germline ends. The CDR3 coding sequence is TGTGCCAGCAGTTTTCTAGTCAGCACAGATACGCAGTATTTT. Amino acids: CASSFLVSTDTQYF.

This rearrangement joins TRBV25-1 to TRBJ1-1; D is ambiguous. Germline loops: CDR1 MGHDK, CDR2 SYGVNS. CDR3 length: 15 amino acids. Between the trimmed V and J ends, which lost 5 bases and 3 bases, there was a span of 16 bases. CDR3 sequence: CASSQGLPWDTEAFF. DNA for the CDR3: TGTGCCAGCAGTCAAGGACTACCATGGGACACTGAAGCTTTCTTT.

V and J are TRBV6-8 and TRBJ2-2; 7 bases are a match to TRBD1. This CDR3 is 14 amino acids long. Germline loops: CDR1 MNHGY, CDR2 SAAAGT. The J segment lost 2 bases and the V segment lost 7 bases, leaving 4 bases of the junction unmatched. CDR3 loop: CASNGQVNTGELFF. In DNA form, the CDR3 reads TGTGCCAGCAACGGACAGGTCAACACCGGGGAGCTGTTTTTT.

Here the CDR3 reads CASIPRAGGKSNEQFF. The CDR3 nucleotides read TGTGCCAGCATTCCCCGGGCGGGAGGGAAGTCCAATGAGCAGTTCTTC. The rearrangement joins TRBV12-5 to TRBJ2-1, with 9 positions matching TRBD2. The CDR3 length is 16 residues. Germline loops: CDR1 LGHNT, CDR2 FRNRAP.

The genes are TRBV6-8 and TRBJ2-7, with 7 bases aligning to TRBD1. Germline V gene data show CDR1 as MNHGY and CDR2 as SAAAGT. CDR3 size: 15 residues. Trimming at V came to 10 bases and at J to 5 bases, leaving 17 bases not matched to a gene. CDR3: CAISQSQGVGDEQYF. In DNA form, the CDR3 reads TGTGCCATCAGCCAGAGTCAGGGGGTTGGCGACGAGCAGTACTTC.

V is TRBV6-8 and J is TRBJ2-7, with 8 bases identical to TRBD2. Germline CDR1 MNHGY, CDR2 SAAAGT. CDR3 length: 14 amino acids. Trimming cost V 7 bases and J 0 bases; bases outside gene matches: 5. The CDR3 spells CASTIAGRSYEQYF. The CDR3 DNA follows: TGTGCCAGCACCATAGCGGGACGCTCCTACGAGCAGTACTTC.

In this sample, this clone is medium-sized (0.01 to 0.1%). V is TRBV11-3 and J is TRBJ1-1; D is uncertain. Germline V gene lookup returns CDR1 SGHNT and CDR2 YENEEA. The germline V and J ends were trimmed by 5 bases and 4 bases, with 14 bases remaining between them. The length of the CDR3 is 14 residues. CDR3 bases: TGTGCCAGCAGCCCTCTACGGATCGGCACTGAAGCTTTCTTT. This gives the protein CASSPLRIGTEAFF.

This rearrangement joins TRBV19 to TRBJ1-1, with D tentatively TRBD1 (5 bases). CDR1 LNHDA and CDR2 SQIVND come from the germline V gene (reference sequence). CDR3 length: 14 residues. Trimming removed 3 bases from V and 8 bases from J, with 16 bases in between. CDR3: CASSIGGPREEAFF. The CDR3 region has the DNA TGTGCCAGTAGTATCGGGGGACCTCGGGAGGAAGCTTTCTTT.

This clone was found a few times. The rearrangement links TRBV30 to TRBJ1-4; D gene ambiguous. The CDR3 length is 12 residues. Trimming took off 2 bases at V and 8 bases at J, with 9 bases between the two ends. Per germline, CDR1 GTSNPN and CDR2 SVGIG (reference sequence). CDR3 protein: CAWSPQTEKLFF. CDR3 nucleotide sequence: TGTGCCTGGAGTCCCCAGACCGAAAAACTGTTTTTT.

J is TRBJ1-2 and V is TRBV28; D not resolved. The V and J ends lost 2 bases and 6 bases respectively, with 7 bases between them. The CDR3 covers 12 residues. Germline lookup yields CDR1 MDHEN and CDR2 SYDVKM. The CDR3 DNA follows: TGTGCCAGCAGTTTAAAAGGGAATGGCTACACCTTC. Translated, it gives CASSLKGNGYTF.

This clone occurred a few times. The rearrangement links TRBV11-3 to TRBJ2-7; TRBD1 matches at 8 bases. The V gene end was trimmed by 5 bases and the J gene end by 7 bases; junction bases not matched to a gene: 10. The CDR3 contains 14 residues. In germline, CDR1 is SGHNT, CDR2 YENEEA. The CDR3 coding sequence is TGTGCCAGCAGCGATACGACAGGGGTAAGGGAGCAGTACTTC. It encodes CASSDTTGVREQYF.

This chain links TRBV7-1 with TRBJ2-1; D possibly corresponds to TRBD2 (6 bases). TRBV7-1 is treated as an ORF (open reading frame) with a function not yet certain. The CDR3 runs 15 residues. Trimming left V 4 bases short and J 6 bases short, with 16 bases between. The CDR3 is CASSLDIGLPNEQFF. CDR3 DNA: TGTGCCAGCAGCTTAGATATAGGACTACCCAATGAGCAGTTCTTC.

The chain recombines TRBV11-3 with TRBJ2-1; TRBD2 aligns across 10 bases. CDR1 SGHNT and CDR2 YENEEA come from the germline V gene. The trim removed 3 bases at V and 8 bases at J, leaving 7 bases unmatched. The CDR3 covers 15 residues. The CDR3 loop reads CASSFASGSMDEQFF. The CDR3 nucleotides read TGTGCCAGCAGCTTTGCTAGCGGGAGTATGGATGAGCAGTTCTTC.

The chain links TRBV15 to TRBJ2-3, with D possibly called TRBD1 or TRBD2 (5 bases each). The length of the CDR3 is 14 residues. The V gene's germline CDR1 is LNHNV and CDR2 YYDKDF (reference sequence). Trimming shortened V by 5 bases and J by 2 bases, and 11 bases separated the two germline ends. The CDR3 nucleotides are TGTGCCACCAGCGGCCGGGACCTCACAGATACGCAGTATTTT. The encoded protein is CATSGRDLTDTQYF. Looking up the rest from reference TRBV15 and TRBJ2-3 gives the full variable domain: DAMVIQNPRYQVTQFGKPVTLSCSQTLNHNVMYWYQQKSSQAPKLLFHYYDKDFNNEADTPDNFQSRRPNTSFCFLDIRSPGLGDTAMYLCATSGRDLTDTQYFGPGTRLTVL.

In its sample, this clone was seen once. The V and J genes are TRBV6-8 and TRBJ2-3, with D maybe TRBD2 (7 bases). The ends were cut back, 5 bases at V and 0 bases at J, with 12 bases in the middle. In germline, CDR1 is MNHGY, CDR2 SAAAGT. This CDR3 is 15 amino acids long. The CDR3 region is CASSDRGASTDTQYF. The CDR3 coding sequence is TGTGCCAGCAGTGACCGGGGGGCGAGCACAGATACGCAGTATTTT.

This clone is medium-sized. This chain joins TRBV19 and TRBJ1-3; D gene ambiguous. Trimming left V 5 bases short and J 1 base short, with 6 bases between. Germline V lookup: CDR1 LNHDA, CDR2 SQIVND (reference sequence). The CDR3 contains 13 residues. CDR3 sequence: CASSWQSGNTIYF. CDR3 nucleotides: TGTGCCAGTAGTTGGCAGTCTGGAAACACCATATATTTT.

CDR3 protein: CASSPGTSGRAGTQYF. The CDR3 DNA reads TGTGCCAGCAGTCCGGGGACTAGCGGGAGGGCAGGTACGCAGTATTTT. V is TRBV6-8 and J is TRBJ2-3; 16 positions match TRBD2. The germline CDR1 and CDR2 sequences are MNHGY and SAAAGT. The CDR3 has 16 amino acids. The trim removed 5 bases at V and 8 bases at J, leaving 7 bases unmatched.

This chain uses TRBV25-1 with TRBJ2-7; a possible D gene is TRBD1 (5 bases). The length of the CDR3 is 14 residues. V shed 8 bases and J shed 2 bases, with 16 bases lying between them. Germline V gene data show CDR1 as MGHDK and CDR2 as SYGVNS. CDR3 protein: CASGKTEYAYEQYF. As DNA, the CDR3 is TGTGCCAGCGGTAAGACAGAGTACGCCTACGAGCAGTACTTC.

The chain has TRBV30 and TRBJ1-1, with D possibly being TRBD1 (5 bases). Germline V gives CDR1 GTSNPN, CDR2 SVGIG (reference sequence). Trimming took 5 bases from V and 6 from J, leaving 22 bases between them. This CDR3 region has 15 residues. CDR3 sequence: CAWGGVSGRGAEAFF. The DNA of the CDR3 is TGTGCCTGGGGTGGGGTTTCTGGACGGGGCGCTGAAGCTTTCTTT.

The V gene is TRBV28, the J gene TRBJ2-5, with 9 bases aligning to TRBD1. Trimming cost V 10 bases and J 2 bases; bases outside gene matches: 8. The germline CDR1 and CDR2 sequences are MDHEN and SYDVKM. This CDR3 is built from 14 residues. The CDR3 reads CATGTGLGQETQYF. The CDR3 DNA follows: TGTGCCACCGGGACAGGGTTAGGACAAGAGACCCAGTACTTC. Filled out from reference TRBV28 and TRBJ2-5, the complete variable domain reads DVKVTQSSRYLVKRTGEKVFLECVQDMDHENMFWYRQDPGLGLRLIYFSYDVKMKEKGDIPEGYSVSREKKERFSLILESASTNQTSMYLCATGTGLGQETQYFGPGTRLLVL.

The rearrangement links TRBV30 to TRBJ2-5; TRBD1 matches at 7 bases. Germline trimming cut 5 bases from V and 5 bases from J; bases unmatched to any gene: 8. From germline, CDR1 is GTSNPN and CDR2 SVGIG (reference sequence). The CDR3 runs to 13 residues. CDR3 protein: CAWDRVEGETQYF. The CDR3 nucleotides are TGTGCCTGGGACAGGGTTGAGGGGGAGACCCAGTACTTC. Complete variable domain (other parts from reference TRBV30 and TRBJ2-5): SQTIHQWPATLVQPVGSPLSLECTVEGTSNPNLYWYRQAAGRGLQLLFYSVGIGQISSEVPQNLSASRPQDRQFILSSKKLLLSDSGFYLCAWDRVEGETQYFGPGTRLLVL.

This clone was seen once. The V gene is TRBV18, the J gene TRBJ1-2; no reliable D call. The length of the CDR3 is 14 residues. Looked up from germline, CDR1 is KGHSH and CDR2 is LQKENI. V lost 5 bases to trimming and J lost 1 base, with 11 bases between them. CDR3 in DNA: TGTGCCAGCTCATCTAGACGGGATAACTATGGCTACACCTTC. Its translation: CASSSRRDNYGYTF.

Only one count was recorded for this clone. The rearrangement links TRBV28 to TRBJ2-6, with 7 bases matching TRBD1. This CDR3 is 15 amino acids long. The germline V gene has CDR1 MDHEN and CDR2 SYDVKM. Unmatched junction bases numbered 2, after V lost 4 bases and J lost 2 bases. The CDR3 DNA is TGTGCCAGCAGTTCACAGGGGACTGGGGCCAACGTCCTGACTTTC. Residues: CASSSQGTGANVLTF.

V is TRBV19 and J is TRBJ1-2; D unresolved. The CDR3 spans 17 residues. V lost 10 bases and J lost 1, with 25 bases in between. Germline CDR1 is LNHDA and CDR2 is SQIVND (reference sequence). CDR3 in amino acids: CATTGHWSRANNYGYTF. CDR3 sequence (DNA): TGTGCCACGACGGGCCACTGGAGCCGGGCTAATAACTATGGCTACACCTTC.

The chain uses TRBV5-1 and TRBJ2-4, with TRBD2 matching over 12 bases. CDR1 and CDR2 (germline): SGHRS, YFSETQ. There are 17 residues in the CDR3. V shed 3 bases and J 3 bases; nucleotides not matched to a gene: 7. The CDR3 nucleotides are TGCGCCAGCAGCTGGGAGACTAGCGGGAGAGTCAAAAACATTCAGTACTTC. The encoded protein is CASSWETSGRVKNIQYF.